This entry lists 22 T cell receptor beta chains sequenced from one sample in a study of T cell responses to AZD1222 COVID-19 vaccine. Assay used: immunoSEQ multiplex PCR; TCRdb lists only in-frame clones, some missing. The sample includes about 100,000 clones, 87% of them seen just once. Here the sequenced sample was peripheral blood, taken on day 0 of AZD1222 vaccination. These receptors were taken from an adult in good health.

This clone was detected once. The chain links TRBV7-9 to TRBJ1-5; unclear D gene. The germline CDR1 and CDR2 sequences are SEHNR and FQNEAQ (reference sequence). Trimming left V 4 bases short and J 5 bases short, with 21 bases between. This CDR3 region has 17 residues. The CDR3 here is CASSSGSESRVDQPQHF. The CDR3 nucleotides read TGTGCCAGCAGCTCGGGCTCGGAATCTCGGGTCGATCAGCCCCAGCATTTT.

The chain couples TRBV7-2 to TRBJ2-5, with D possibly TRBD2 on 5 matching bases. CDR3 length equals 16 residues. Germline V gives CDR1 SGHTA, CDR2 FQGNSA. V lost 1 base to trimming and J lost 3 bases, with 15 bases between them. DNA of the CDR3: TGTGCCAGCAGCTTAGGGTGGGGATCCGGGGAAGAGACCCAGTACTTC. Translation: CASSLGWGSGEETQYF.

Worth noting for this clone: The junction differs from germline at one of its ends, possibly a read error. The chain links TRBV25-1 to TRBJ1-5; D is possibly TRBD1 (5 bases). The length of the CDR3 is 14 residues. CDR1 is MGHDK, CDR2 SYGVNS, per germline. CDR3 loop: CTSSRAGRNQPQHF. The CDR3 DNA reads as TGTACCAGCAGTAGGGCAGGGCGTAATCAGCCCCAGCATTTT.

This clone has only one observation. The rearrangement uses TRBV11-3 and TRBJ1-4; the match to TRBD1 covers 8 bases. Trimming at V came to 1 base and at J to 6 bases, leaving 10 bases not matched to a gene. The CDR3 length is 17 residues. CDR1 is SGHNT, CDR2 YENEEA, per germline. The CDR3 bases are TGTGCCAGCAGCTTAGGTAGGCCGGGGACAGGTGATGAAAAACTGTTTTTT. This codes for CASSLGRPGTGDEKLFF. The variable domain in full, with the rest retrieved from reference TRBV11-3 and TRBJ1-4, is EAGVVQSPRYKIIEKKQPVAFWCNPISGHNTLYWYLQNLGQGPELLIRYENEEAVDDSQLPKDRFSAERLKGVDSTLKIQPAELGDSAVYLCASSLGRPGTGDEKLFFGSGTQLSVL.

This clone is a singleton in its sample. This sequence joins TRBV3-1 (or the pseudogene TRBV3-2) and TRBJ2-7; no clear D gene. V was trimmed by 0 bases and J by 6 bases, leaving 3 bases between them. There are 11 residues in the CDR3. Germline values: CDR1 LGHDT, CDR2 YNNKEL (reference sequence). CDR3 DNA sequence: TGTGCCAGCAGCCAAGAGGGCGAGCAGTACTTC. Translating gives CASSQEGEQYF.

This chain uses TRBV5-1 with TRBJ1-2; no clear D. Germline assignment: CDR1 SGHRS and CDR2 YFSETQ. This CDR3 has 14 amino acids. V was pared by 0 bases and J by 4 bases, with 10 bases between. In nucleotides, the CDR3 is TGCGCCAGCAGCTTGGTTGGGATATCCTATGGCTACACCTTC. Residues: CASSLVGISYGYTF.

The V call is TRBV18, the J call TRBJ2-2; D not resolved. The germline V and J ends were trimmed by 4 bases and 6 bases, with 3 bases remaining between them. Per the germline V gene, CDR1 is KGHSH and CDR2 is LQKENI. The CDR3 runs to 11 residues. CDR3 sequence reads: CASSRAGELFF. CDR3 DNA sequence: TGTGCCAGCTCACGGGCCGGGGAGCTGTTTTTT. The complete variable domain, with remaining parts taken from reference TRBV18 and TRBJ2-2, reads NAGVMQNPRHLVRRRGQEARLRCSPMKGHSHVYWYRQLPEEGLKFMVYLQKENIIDESGMPKERFSAEFPKEGPSILRIQQVVRGDSAAYFCASSRAGELFFGEGSRLTVL.

The V call is TRBV7-2, the J call TRBJ2-2; no definite D call. Trimming cost V 5 bases and J 1 base, with 8 bases left between them. CDR3 size: 14 residues. Germline CDR1 SGHTA, CDR2 FQGNSA. CDR3 residues: CASSRLGNTGELFF. The CDR3 region has the DNA TGTGCCAGCAGCCGCCTGGGGAACACCGGGGAGCTGTTTTTT.

The J gene is TRBJ1-2, the V gene TRBV14; maybe TRBD1 (5 bases). The CDR3 spans 12 residues. Germline CDR1 SGHDN, CDR2 FVKESK. V was cut by 3 bases and J by 8 bases, with 10 bases left in between. The CDR3 region has the DNA TGTGCCAGCAGCCAGGGGACTTGGGGCTACACCTTC. This gives the protein CASSQGTWGYTF.

In this sample, this clone turned up a few times. The J gene is TRBJ1-2, the V gene TRBV2; TRBD1 might be the D (5 bases). The CDR3 has 16 residues. Germline CDR1 reads SNHLY; CDR2 reads FYNNEI. V was clipped by 6 bases and J by 0 bases, with 17 bases between them. CDR3 loop: CASRPGRSLTNYGYTF. CDR3 bases: TGTGCCAGCAGGCCGGGACGGAGCCTAACTAACTATGGCTACACCTTC.

This rearrangement joins TRBV11-1 to TRBJ1-1, with a possible D match to TRBD1 (6 bases). The CDR3 runs to 13 residues. Per the germline V gene, CDR1 is SGHAT and CDR2 is FQDESV (reference sequence). V was shortened by 5 bases and J by 7 bases, with 14 bases between the two germline ends. The CDR3, as DNA: TGTGCCAGCAGCAAACGGACAGCAGTTGAAGCTTTCTTT. This gives the protein CASSKRTAVEAFF.

This clone is a singleton in its sample. The rearrangement joins TRBV11-2 to TRBJ2-7; 7 bases align to TRBD1. The CDR3 totals 14 residues. The J segment lost 1 base and the V segment lost 4 bases, leaving 4 bases of the junction unmatched. Germline V CDR1 and CDR2: SGHAT, FQNNGV. The CDR3 DNA is TGTGCCAGCAGCTCCGGGACAGCTTCCTACGAGCAGTACTTC. Encoded protein: CASSSGTASYEQYF.

This clone was recorded once. This CDR3 reads CASLDTMNTEAFF. The CDR3 DNA reads TGTGCCAGCCTGGACACCATGAACACTGAAGCTTTCTTT. The rearrangement uses TRBV18 and TRBJ1-1; maybe TRBD1 (5 bases). V lost 8 bases and J lost 0, with 10 bases in between. CDR3 length: 13 amino acids. Per the germline V gene, CDR1 is KGHSH and CDR2 is LQKENI. The full variable domain, completed using reference TRBV18 and TRBJ1-1, is NAGVMQNPRHLVRRRGQEARLRCSPMKGHSHVYWYRQLPEEGLKFMVYLQKENIIDESGMPKERFSAEFPKEGPSILRIQQVVRGDSAAYFCASLDTMNTEAFFGQGTRLTVV.

The V gene is TRBV12-3 or TRBV12-4, the J gene TRBJ1-2; 9 nucleotides align to TRBD1. The CDR3 has 11 residues. The trim removed 4 bases at V and 12 bases at J, leaving 3 bases unmatched. The CDR3 DNA is TGTGCCAGCAGTTCGGGACAGGGACACACCTTC. It specifies CASSSGQGHTF.

V and J are TRBV7-9 and TRBJ1-5; no clear D. Germline lookup yields CDR1 SEHNR and CDR2 FQNEAQ (reference sequence). Trimming shortened V by 5 bases and J by 0 bases, and 11 bases separated the two germline ends. This CDR3 is built from 15 residues. For the CDR3, the DNA is TGTGCCAGCAGCCCACTTGGTGATAGCAATCAGCCCCAGCATTTT. It codes for CASSPLGDSNQPQHF. Supplemented by reference TRBV7-9 and TRBJ1-5, the full variable domain reads DTGVSQNPRHKITKRGQNVTFRCDPISEHNRLYWYRQTLGQGPEFLTYFQNEAQLEKSRLLSDRFSAERPKGSFSTLEIQRTEQGDSAMYLCASSPLGDSNQPQHFGDGTRLSIL.

The chain uses TRBV28 and TRBJ2-3; D gene uncertain. V was clipped by 6 bases and J by 5 bases, with 6 bases between them. Germline CDR1 is MDHEN and CDR2 is SYDVKM. The CDR3 runs to 11 residues. CDR3 amino acids: CASSWRDTQYF. Here the CDR3 DNA reads TGTGCCAGCAGCTGGAGAGATACGCAGTATTTT.

V gene TRBV5-6 combines with J gene TRBJ1-1, with D possibly TRBD1 on 6 matching bases. The CDR3 consists of 15 residues. Germline CDR1 reads SGHDT; CDR2 reads YYEEEE. Between the trimmed V and J ends, which lost 4 bases and 8 bases, there was a span of 21 bases. The CDR3 nucleotides are TGTGCCAGCAGCCCTGGCTGGGGGGGGGCCAGAGAAGCTTTCTTT. It yields the protein CASSPGWGGAREAFF.

The chain combines TRBV6-5 with TRBJ2-2; D perhaps matches TRBD1 (5 bases). The CDR3 is 14 residues long. CDR1 and CDR2 from the germline V gene are MNHEY and SVGAGI. V was cut by 5 bases and J by 2 bases, with 9 bases left in between. The CDR3 DNA reads as TGTGCCAGCAGTATAGGGGCAAACACCGGGGAGCTGTTTTTT. Translated, it gives CASSIGANTGELFF.

As for this clone: Other nucleotide sequences from this sample produce the same CDR3. This chain connects TRBV4-1 to TRBJ2-7, with 7 bases that match TRBD1. The CDR3 loop spans 15 amino acids. Germline CDR1 reads MGHRA; CDR2 reads YSYEKL. With 0 bases clipped from V and 0 bases from J, the junction kept 2 bases outside the gene matches. CDR3 sequence: CASSQDRDSSYEQYF. The CDR3 DNA reads as TGCGCCAGCAGCCAAGACCGGGACAGCTCCTACGAGCAGTACTTC.

This sequence joins TRBV7-2 and TRBJ2-7; 7 positions match TRBD1. Germline trimming cut 3 bases from V and 3 bases from J; bases unmatched to any gene: 2. The CDR3 consists of 13 residues. CDR1 is SGHTA and CDR2 is FQGNSA in the germline V gene. As DNA, the CDR3 is TGTGCCAGCAGCTTTCAGGGGGTCTACGAGCAGTACTTC. Translating gives CASSFQGVYEQYF.

The V gene is TRBV7-9, the J gene TRBJ1-1, with 9 positions matching TRBD1. Germline V gives CDR1 SEHNR, CDR2 FQNEAQ (reference sequence). CDR3 length: 13 residues. V shed 9 bases, J shed 6 bases, and the junction held 8 bases outside the gene matches. CDR3 amino acids: CASSGQGISEAFF. The DNA of the CDR3 is TGTGCCAGTTCAGGACAGGGGATTTCTGAAGCTTTCTTT.

The chain uses TRBV27 and TRBJ1-2; D unresolved. V shed 6 bases and J shed 1 base, with 9 bases lying between them. The CDR3 spans 13 residues. The germline gives CDR1 MNHEY, CDR2 SMNVEV (reference sequence). The CDR3 DNA sequence: TGTGCCAGCAGCTACAGAATTAACTATGGCTACACCTTC. Protein product: CASSYRINYGYTF.